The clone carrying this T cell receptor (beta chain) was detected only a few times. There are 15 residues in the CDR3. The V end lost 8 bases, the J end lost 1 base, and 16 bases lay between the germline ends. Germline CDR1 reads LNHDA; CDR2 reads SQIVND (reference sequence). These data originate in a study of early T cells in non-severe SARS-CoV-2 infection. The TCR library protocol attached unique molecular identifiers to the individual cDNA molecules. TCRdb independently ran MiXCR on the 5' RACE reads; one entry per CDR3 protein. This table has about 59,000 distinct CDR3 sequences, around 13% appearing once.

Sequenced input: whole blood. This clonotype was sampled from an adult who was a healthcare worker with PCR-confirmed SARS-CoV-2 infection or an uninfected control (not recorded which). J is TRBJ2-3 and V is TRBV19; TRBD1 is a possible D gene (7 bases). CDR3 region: CASSYRGGGTDTQYF. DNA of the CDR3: TGTGCCAGTTCCTACAGGGGAGGCGGCACAGATACGCAGTATTTT.